This T cell receptor beta chain was observed in a study of T-cell memory formation after mild COVID-19. Study context: TCR clustering was largely donor specific. Study results and caveats: Memory cells collected pre-infection included some clones that later responded, suggesting cross-reactive memory joined.

On this clonotype: What it binds is not known.

Germline-derived CDR1 and CDR2 are SGHDT and YYEEEE. With 0 bases removed from V and 2 bases from J, the gap between germline ends came to 13 bases. This CDR3 comprises 16 residues. After 5'RACE with constant-segment primers, TCR alpha and TCR beta cDNA libraries carrying sample barcodes and UMIs were obtained. TCRdb reprocessed the 5' RACE reads with MiXCR, giving one entry per CDR3 protein. This table holds about 610,000 distinct CDR3 sequences, roughly a sixth found once. Sequenced material: PBMCs or a T cell subset sorted from them (not recorded which). This receptor was obtained from an adult woman who had mild COVID-19 (a few samples of this study predate the infection). Cell type and time point are not known. This chain uses TRBV5-6 with TRBJ2-3; tentative D call: TRBD2 (5 bases). CDR3 loop: CASSLVVGETTDTQYF. Here the CDR3 DNA reads TGTGCCAGCAGCTTGGTGGTCGGGGAAACCACAGATACGCAGTATTTT. The whole variable domain, remainder taken from reference TRBV5-6 and TRBJ2-3, is DAGVTQSPTHLIKTRGQQVTLRCSPKSGHDTVSWYQQALGQGPQFIFQYYEEEERQRGNFPDRFSGHQFPNYSSELNVNALLLGDSALYLCASSLVVGETTDTQYFGPGTRLTVL.